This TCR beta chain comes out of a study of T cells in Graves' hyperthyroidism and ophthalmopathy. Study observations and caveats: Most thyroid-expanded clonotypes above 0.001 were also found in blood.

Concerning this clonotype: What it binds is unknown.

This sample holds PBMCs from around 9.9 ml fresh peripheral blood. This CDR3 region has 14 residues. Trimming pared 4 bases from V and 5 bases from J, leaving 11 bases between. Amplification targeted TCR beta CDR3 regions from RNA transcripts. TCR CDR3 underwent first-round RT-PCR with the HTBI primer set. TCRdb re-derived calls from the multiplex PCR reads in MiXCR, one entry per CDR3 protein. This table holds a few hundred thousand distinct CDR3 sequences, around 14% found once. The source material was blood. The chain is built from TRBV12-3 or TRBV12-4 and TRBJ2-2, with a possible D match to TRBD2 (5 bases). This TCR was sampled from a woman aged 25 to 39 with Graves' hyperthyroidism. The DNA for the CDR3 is TGTGCCAGCAGTTACACCCCGGGGACCGGGGAGCTGTTTTTT. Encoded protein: CASSYTPGTGELFF.